This T cell receptor beta chain originates from a study of T cells in Graves' hyperthyroidism and ophthalmopathy. This clonotype was counted many times. With 5 bases removed from V and 1 base from J, the gap between germline ends came to 9 bases. From germline, CDR1 is SGHVS and CDR2 FNYEAQ. CDR3 size: 13 residues. Amplification targeted TCR beta CDR3 regions from RNA transcripts. First-round RT-PCR with HTBI primers amplified the TCR CDR3 region. One entry per CDR3 protein results from TCRdb running MiXCR on the multiplex PCR reads. The sample yields about 290,000 distinct CDR3 sequences, about an eighth seen once.

The chain joins TRBV7-6 to TRBJ2-7; TRBD2 is a possible D gene (5 bases). This TCR was recovered from a woman aged 30 to 39 with Graves' hyperthyroidism that later progressed to Graves' ophthalmopathy. Material: blood. The CDR3 loop reads CASSSPGSYEQYF. CDR3 nucleotides: TGTGCCAGCAGCAGCCCGGGGTCCTACGAGCAGTACTTC.